This is a list of T cell receptor beta chains from one sample in a study. Via MiXCR, TCRdb re-called the 5' RACE reads, giving one row per CDR3 protein. The sample yields 30,000 to 40,000 distinct CDR3 sequences, roughly 24% seen once. Specimen: naive CD4+ T cells sorted from a lymph node. Receptors originate from a female donor with breast cancer. CDR3s include the opening cysteine and the closing phenylalanine or tryptophan. Fields, in order: D gene, J gene, CDR3 length, clone size, V gene, CDR3 DNA, CDR3 protein. The D gene is left open where the match is weak. Clone sizes are given selectively: once, few, many, or a class where the clone is expanded.

d_gene: .; j_gene: TRBJ1-6; len: 18; abundance: once; v_gene: TRBV4-2; CDR3nt: TGTGCCAGCAGCCAACGATCTGACTGGAGCTCCTATAATTCACCCCTCCACTTT; CDR3aa: CASSQRSDWSSYNSPLHF
d_gene: .; j_gene: TRBJ2-2; len: 15; abundance: few; v_gene: TRBV5-1; CDR3nt: TGCGCCAGCAGCCTTTCAGGGGTGAACACCGGGGAGCTGTTTTTT; CDR3aa: CASSLSGVNTGELFF
d_gene: .; j_gene: TRBJ1-4; len: 15; abundance: few; v_gene: TRBV10-3; CDR3nt: TGTGCCATCAGTGATGTGGGGATTCGTAATGAAAAACTGTTTTTT; CDR3aa: CAISDVGIRNEKLFF
d_gene: .; j_gene: TRBJ2-1; len: 14; abundance: once; v_gene: TRBV4-2; CDR3nt: TGTGCCAGCAGCCAAGAGAGTCGAGTCAATGAGCAGTTCTTC; CDR3aa: CASSQESRVNEQFF
d_gene: .; j_gene: TRBJ2-7; len: 12; abundance: many; v_gene: TRBV29-1; CDR3nt: TGCAGCGCTCGGGACGGTCCGATGCGGCAGTACTTC; CDR3aa: CSARDGPMRQYF
d_gene: .; j_gene: TRBJ1-1; len: 16; abundance: few; v_gene: TRBV5-1; CDR3nt: TGCGCCAGCAGCTTGGCCAATTCGATGGGGGTAGCTGAAGCTTTCTTT; CDR3aa: CASSLANSMGVAEAFF
d_gene: TRBD2; j_gene: TRBJ2-7; len: 17; abundance: few; v_gene: TRBV10-3; CDR3nt: TGTGCCATCAGTAGCCTCACTAGCGGGAGGGCCTACCACGAGCAGTACTTC; CDR3aa: CAISSLTSGRAYHEQYF
d_gene: TRBD1; j_gene: TRBJ1-2; len: 16; abundance: .; v_gene: TRBV5-1; CDR3nt: TGCGCCAGCGGCTTGGATGTGGGACAGCTCGGCCATGGCTACACCTTC; CDR3aa: CASGLDVGQLGHGYTF
d_gene: TRBD1; j_gene: TRBJ1-5; len: 13; abundance: .; v_gene: TRBV20-1; CDR3nt: TGCAGTGCCGGCGGACAGGACGATCAGCCCCAGCATTTT; CDR3aa: CSAGGQDDQPQHF
d_gene: .; j_gene: TRBJ2-2; len: 13; abundance: many; v_gene: TRBV7-3; CDR3nt: TGTGCCAGCAGCGTCACAAGTAGCGGGGAGCTGTTTTTT; CDR3aa: CASSVTSSGELFF